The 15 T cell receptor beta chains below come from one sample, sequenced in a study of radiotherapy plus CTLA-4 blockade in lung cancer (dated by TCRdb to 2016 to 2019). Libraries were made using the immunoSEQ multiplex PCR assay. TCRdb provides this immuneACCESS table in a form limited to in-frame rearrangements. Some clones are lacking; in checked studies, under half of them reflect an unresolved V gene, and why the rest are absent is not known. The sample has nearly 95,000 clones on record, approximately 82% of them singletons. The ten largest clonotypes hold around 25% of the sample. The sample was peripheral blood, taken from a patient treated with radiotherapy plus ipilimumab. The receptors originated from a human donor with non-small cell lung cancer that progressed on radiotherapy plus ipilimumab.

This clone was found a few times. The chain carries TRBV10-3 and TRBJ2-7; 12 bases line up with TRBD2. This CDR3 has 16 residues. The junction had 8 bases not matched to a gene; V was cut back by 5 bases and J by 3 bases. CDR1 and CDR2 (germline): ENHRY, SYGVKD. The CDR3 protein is CAISRASGRAYYEQYF. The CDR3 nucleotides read TGTGCCATCAGTCGGGCTAGCGGGAGGGCCTACTACGAGCAGTACTTC.

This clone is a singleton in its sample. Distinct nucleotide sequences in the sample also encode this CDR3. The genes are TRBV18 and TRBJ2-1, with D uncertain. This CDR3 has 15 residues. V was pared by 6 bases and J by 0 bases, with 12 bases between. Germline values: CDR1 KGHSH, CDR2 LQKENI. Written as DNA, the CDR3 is TGTGCCAGCTCCCCGGACCAGAGCTCCTACAATGAGCAGTTCTTC. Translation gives CASSPDQSSYNEQFF. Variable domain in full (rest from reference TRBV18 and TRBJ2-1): NAGVMQNPRHLVRRRGQEARLRCSPMKGHSHVYWYRQLPEEGLKFMVYLQKENIIDESGMPKERFSAEFPKEGPSILRIQQVVRGDSAAYFCASSPDQSSYNEQFFGPGTRLTVL.

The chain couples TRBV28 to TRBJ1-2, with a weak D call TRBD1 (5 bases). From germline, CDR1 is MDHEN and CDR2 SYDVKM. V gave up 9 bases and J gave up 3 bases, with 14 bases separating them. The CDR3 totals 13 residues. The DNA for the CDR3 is TGTGCCAGTTTCAGGGCTCACGACTATGGCTACACCTTC. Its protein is CASFRAHDYGYTF.

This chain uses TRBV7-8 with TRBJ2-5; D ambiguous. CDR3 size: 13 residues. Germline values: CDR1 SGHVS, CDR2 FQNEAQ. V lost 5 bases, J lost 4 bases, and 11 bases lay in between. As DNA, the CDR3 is TGTGCCAGCAGCCCCCCGGTAACAGAGACCCAGTACTTC. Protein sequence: CASSPPVTETQYF.

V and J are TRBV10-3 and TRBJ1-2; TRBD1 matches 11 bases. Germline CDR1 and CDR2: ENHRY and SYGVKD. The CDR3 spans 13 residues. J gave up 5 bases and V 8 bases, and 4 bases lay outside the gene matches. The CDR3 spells CAISGTGGYGYTF. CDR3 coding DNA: TGTGCCATCTCAGGGACAGGGGGGTATGGCTACACCTTC.

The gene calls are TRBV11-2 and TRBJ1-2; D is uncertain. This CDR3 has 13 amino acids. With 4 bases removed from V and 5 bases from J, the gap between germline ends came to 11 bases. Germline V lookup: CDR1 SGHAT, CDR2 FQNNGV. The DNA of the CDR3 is TGTGCCAGCAGCTCCCCCCTGGGGTATGGCTACACCTTC. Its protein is CASSSPLGYGYTF.

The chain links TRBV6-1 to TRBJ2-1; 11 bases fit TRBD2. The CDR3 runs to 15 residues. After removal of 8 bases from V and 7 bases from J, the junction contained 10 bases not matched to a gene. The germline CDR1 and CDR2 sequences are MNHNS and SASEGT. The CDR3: CASRKQLAGENEQFF. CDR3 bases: TGTGCCAGCCGTAAACAACTAGCGGGAGAGAATGAGCAGTTCTTC.

Here the CDR3 reads CASSLTGYTGNTIYF. The DNA of the CDR3 is TGCGCCAGCAGCCTAACAGGGTACACTGGAAACACCATATATTTT. The genes are TRBV4-1 and TRBJ1-3, with D possibly TRBD1 on 6 matching bases. Germline CDR1 and CDR2: MGHRA and YSYEKL. There are 15 residues in the CDR3. V was pared by 4 bases and J by 2 bases, with 12 bases between.

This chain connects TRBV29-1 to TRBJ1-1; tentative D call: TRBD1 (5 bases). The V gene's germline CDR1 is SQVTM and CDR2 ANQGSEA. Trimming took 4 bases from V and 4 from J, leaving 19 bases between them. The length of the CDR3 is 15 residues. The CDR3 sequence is CSVAFDSSVPTEAFF. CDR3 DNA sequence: TGCAGCGTTGCGTTCGACAGTTCAGTACCCACTGAAGCTTTCTTT.

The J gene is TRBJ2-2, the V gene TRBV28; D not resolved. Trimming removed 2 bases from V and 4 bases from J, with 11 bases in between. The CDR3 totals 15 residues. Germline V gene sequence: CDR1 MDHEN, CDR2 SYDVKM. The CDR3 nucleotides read TGTGCCAGCAGTTTAGTTCCCGGCGCCACCGGGGAGCTGTTTTTT. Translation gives CASSLVPGATGELFF.

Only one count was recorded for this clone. The CDR3 DNA reads as TGTGCCTCGACTTTGGGCCAGTCCACAGATACGCAGTATTTT. It yields the protein CASTLGQSTDTQYF. The chain combines TRBV2 with TRBJ2-3; no reliable D call. CDR3 length equals 14 residues. V dropped 11 bases and J dropped 2 bases, with 17 bases sitting between them. CDR1 and CDR2 (germline): SNHLY, FYNNEI.

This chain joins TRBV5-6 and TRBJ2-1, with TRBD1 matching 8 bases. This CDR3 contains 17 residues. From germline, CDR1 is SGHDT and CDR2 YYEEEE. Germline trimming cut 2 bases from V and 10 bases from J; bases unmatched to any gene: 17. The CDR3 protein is CASSLPGQGNLLGEQFF. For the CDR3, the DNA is TGTGCCAGCAGCTTACCCGGACAGGGCAACCTCTTAGGGGAGCAGTTCTTC.

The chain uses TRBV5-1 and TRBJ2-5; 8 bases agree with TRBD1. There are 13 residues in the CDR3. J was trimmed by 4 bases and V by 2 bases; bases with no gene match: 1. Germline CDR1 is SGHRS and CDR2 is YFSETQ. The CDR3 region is CASSFTGGETQYF. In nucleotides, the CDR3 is TGCGCCAGCAGCTTTACAGGGGGAGAGACCCAGTACTTC.

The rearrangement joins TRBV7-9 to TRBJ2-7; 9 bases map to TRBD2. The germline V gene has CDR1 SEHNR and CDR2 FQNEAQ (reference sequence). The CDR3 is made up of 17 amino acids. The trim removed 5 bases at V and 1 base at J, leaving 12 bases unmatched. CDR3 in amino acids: CASSQGMRTSASYEQYF. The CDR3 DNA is TGTGCCAGCAGCCAGGGTATGAGGACTAGCGCATCCTACGAGCAGTACTTC.

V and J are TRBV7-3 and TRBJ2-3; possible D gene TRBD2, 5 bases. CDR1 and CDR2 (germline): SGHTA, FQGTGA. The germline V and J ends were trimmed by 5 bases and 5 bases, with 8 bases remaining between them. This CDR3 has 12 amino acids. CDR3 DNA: TGTGCCAGCAGCCGCAGCGGAGATACGCAGTATTTT. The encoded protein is CASSRSGDTQYF.